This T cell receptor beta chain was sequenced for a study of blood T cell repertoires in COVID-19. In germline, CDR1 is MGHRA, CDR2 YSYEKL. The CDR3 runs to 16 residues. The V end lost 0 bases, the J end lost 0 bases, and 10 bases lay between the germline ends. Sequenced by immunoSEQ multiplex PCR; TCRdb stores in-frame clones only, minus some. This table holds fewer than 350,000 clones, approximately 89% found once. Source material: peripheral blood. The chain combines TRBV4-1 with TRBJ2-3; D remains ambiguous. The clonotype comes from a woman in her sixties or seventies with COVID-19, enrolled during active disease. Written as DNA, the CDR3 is TGCGCCAGCAGCCAAGATCGTCTAGGTAGCACAGATACGCAGTATTTT. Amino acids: CASSQDRLGSTDTQYF.